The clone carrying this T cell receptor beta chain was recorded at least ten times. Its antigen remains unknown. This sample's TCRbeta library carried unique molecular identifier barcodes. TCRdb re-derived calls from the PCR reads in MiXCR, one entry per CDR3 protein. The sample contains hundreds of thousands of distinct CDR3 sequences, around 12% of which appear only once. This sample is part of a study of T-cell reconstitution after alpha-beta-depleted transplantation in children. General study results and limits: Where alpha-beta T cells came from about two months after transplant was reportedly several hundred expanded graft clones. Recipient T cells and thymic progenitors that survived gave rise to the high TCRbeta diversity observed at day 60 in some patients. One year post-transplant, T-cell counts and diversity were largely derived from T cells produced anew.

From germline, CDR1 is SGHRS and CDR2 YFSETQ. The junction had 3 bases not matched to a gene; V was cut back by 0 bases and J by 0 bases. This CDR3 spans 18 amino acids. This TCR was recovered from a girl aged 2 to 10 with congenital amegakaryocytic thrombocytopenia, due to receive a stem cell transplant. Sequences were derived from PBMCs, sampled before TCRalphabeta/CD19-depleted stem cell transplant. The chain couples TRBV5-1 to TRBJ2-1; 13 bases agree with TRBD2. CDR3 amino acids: CASSLGTSGSASYNEQFF. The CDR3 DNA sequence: TGCGCCAGCAGCTTGGGGACTAGCGGGAGCGCCTCCTACAATGAGCAGTTCTTC.